This T cell receptor (beta chain) was retrieved from a study of identical twins. Notes on the study in general: Invariant populations such as MAIT and iNKT cells could partly muddle zero-insertion analyses. Weaker excess twin sharing was observed in beta out-of-frame sequences.

One entry per CDR3 protein results from TCRdb running MiXCR on the 5' RACE reads. The sample shows a few hundred thousand distinct CDR3 sequences, around a sixth of them seen only once. Trimming took 6 bases from V and 0 from J; bases not matched to a gene: 2. CDR3 length: 13 residues. The germline V gene encodes CDR1 SQVTM and CDR2 ANQGSEA. With respect to this clonotype: As yet, its antigen is unknown.

The sequence derives from a man in his fifties in good health. Material for sequencing was naive T cells sorted from blood. V and J are TRBV29-1 and TRBJ2-4, with 7 positions matching TRBD1. As DNA, the CDR3 is TGCAGCGTAGGGACAGTAGCCAAAAACATTCAGTACTTC. It is translated as CSVGTVAKNIQYF. The full variable domain, its missing parts supplied by reference TRBV29-1 and TRBJ2-4, is SAVISQKPSRDICQRGTSLTIQCQVDSQVTMMFWYRQQPGQSLTLIATANQGSEATYESGFVIDKFPISRPNLTFSTLTVSNMSPEDSSIYLCSVGTVAKNIQYFGAGTRLSVL.